Below are 4 T cell receptor beta chains sequenced from a single sample in a study of chemoradiotherapy in HPV16-positive cancers. Produced via immunoSEQ multiplex PCR; TCRdb's table is partial and in-frame only. In the table there are around 68,000 clones, approximately 91% of which are singletons. Sequencing was performed on blood, taken from a patient who underwent chemoradiotherapy. Receptor source: a human donor with HPV-associated anogenital cancer.

V and J are TRBV2 and TRBJ2-7; 8 bases map to TRBD2. V gave up 4 bases and J gave up 2 bases; unmatched junction bases: 7. The CDR3 consists of 15 residues. The germline CDR1 and CDR2 sequences are SNHLY and FYNNEI. CDR3 sequence: CASSAFSGVTYEQYF. CDR3 in DNA: TGTGCCAGCAGTGCTTTTAGCGGGGTGACCTACGAGCAGTACTTC.

V gene TRBV7-3 combines with J gene TRBJ2-2, with 10 bases identical to TRBD2. V trimming: 2 bases; J trimming: 0 bases; junction bases outside the gene matches: 0. This CDR3 region has 16 residues. Germline lookup yields CDR1 SGHTA and CDR2 FQGTGA. The CDR3 protein is CASSLLAGANTGELFF. DNA for the CDR3: TGTGCCAGCAGCTTACTAGCGGGGGCGAACACCGGGGAGCTGTTTTTT. The complete variable domain, with remaining parts taken from reference TRBV7-3 and TRBJ2-2, reads GAGVSQTPSNKVTEKGKYVELRCDPISGHTALYWYRQSLGQGPEFLIYFQGTGAADDSGLPNDRFFAVRPEGSVSTLKIQRTERGDSAVYLCASSLLAGANTGELFFGEGSRLTVL.

J is TRBJ2-7 and V is TRBV28; D not certain. This CDR3 contains 11 residues. V lost 6 bases and J 3 bases, leaving 6 bases between the germline ends. Germline values: CDR1 MDHEN, CDR2 SYDVKM. The CDR3 here is CASSHNYEQYF. The CDR3 DNA reads TGTGCCAGCAGCCACAACTACGAGCAGTACTTC. Drawing the rest from reference TRBV28 and TRBJ2-7, the complete variable domain is DVKVTQSSRYLVKRTGEKVFLECVQDMDHENMFWYRQDPGLGLRLIYFSYDVKMKEKGDIPEGYSVSREKKERFSLILESASTNQTSMYLCASSHNYEQYFGPGTRLTVT.

The chain carries TRBV7-2 and TRBJ1-3, with TRBD1 matching over 10 bases. The length of the CDR3 is 17 residues. The germline V gene has CDR1 SGHTA and CDR2 FQGNSA. V was pared by 5 bases and J by 6 bases, with 13 bases of the junction left unmatched. The CDR3 nucleotides read TGTGCCAGCAGCGTGGCCGGGACAGGGGACGGGGAAAACACCATATATTTT. Translating it yields CASSVAGTGDGENTIYF.